This TCR beta chain was retrieved from a study of CD8 T cells in ankylosing spondylitis. CDR1 is SEHNR, CDR2 FQNEAQ, per germline (reference sequence). The CDR3 covers 17 residues. V dropped 5 bases and J dropped 0 bases, with 18 bases sitting between them. A single record per CDR3 protein comes from TCRdb applying MiXCR to the 5' RACE reads. The profile shows around 210,000 distinct CDR3 sequences, around 8% of them singletons. This clonotype occurred a few times. Sequenced sample: blood, either unsorted or a sorted T cell fraction (not recorded which). This chain links TRBV7-9 with TRBJ2-3; TRBD1 might be the D (6 bases). The source of this sequence is a female donor with ankylosing spondylitis or in good health (not recorded which). CDR3: CASSPRTAGGSTDTQYF. CDR3 nucleotides: TGTGCCAGCAGCCCACGGACAGCTGGAGGTAGCACAGATACGCAGTATTTT. Combining the CDR3 with reference TRBV7-9 and TRBJ2-3 gives the whole variable domain DTGVSQNPRHKITKRGQNVTFRCDPISEHNRLYWYRQTLGQGPEFLTYFQNEAQLEKSRLLSDRFSAERPKGSFSTLEIQRTEQGDSAMYLCASSPRTAGGSTDTQYFGPGTRLTVL.